The sequence of this T cell receptor (beta chain) was determined in a study of OX40 agonist ivuxolimab in advanced cancers. Study at large: Earlier treatment with anti-PD-1, anti-PD-L1 or anti-CTLA-4 was permitted, and roughly 40% had received some.

A remark on this clone: Its antigen is not identified.

Study-wide points: Expanded clones were, on average, more numerous among CD8+ T cells than CD4+.

Germline V lookup: CDR1 SGHDT, CDR2 YYEEEE. This CDR3 is built from 18 residues. V trimming: 1 base; J trimming: 3 bases; junction bases outside the gene matches: 8. Sequenced by immunoSEQ multiplex PCR; TCRdb stores in-frame clones only, minus some. The sample holds tens of thousands of clones, over 75% seen once. The receptor was derived from an adult with an advanced solid tumor such as melanoma, head and neck, liver or kidney cancer. The chain employs TRBV5-6 and TRBJ2-1; 12 bases match TRBD2. This sample comprised CD4+ or CD8+ T cells sorted from blood, obtained in a trial of the OX40 agonist ivuxolimab. The CDR3 bases are TGTGCCAGCAGCTTGTTCTTCCCTAGCGGGGGGGTCTACAATGAGCAGTTCTTC. This sequence encodes CASSLFFPSGGVYNEQFF.